This record concerns one TCR beta chain sequence. The antigen remains unidentified. This sample was taken from a study of identical twins. Germline values: CDR1 DFQATT, CDR2 SNEGSKA (reference sequence). The CDR3 sequence is 11 residues long. Study-level findings and limits: Sharing of beta out-of-frame sequences by twins showed a weaker excess.

TCRdb processed the 5' RACE reads anew with MiXCR; each CDR3 protein has one entry. The data contain around 1.7 million distinct CDR3 sequences, 25% to 35% of them singletons. The V and J genes are TRBV20-1 and TRBJ2-5; TRBD1 might be the D (5 bases). The better agreement between TRBJ2-7 and the DNA end casts doubt on the J call. The sample taken for sequencing was cord blood. The clonotype originates from a newborn girl in good health. The CDR3 bases are TGCAGTGCTAGGCAGGGTCGCGAGCAGTACTTC. Translation: CSARQGREQYF.